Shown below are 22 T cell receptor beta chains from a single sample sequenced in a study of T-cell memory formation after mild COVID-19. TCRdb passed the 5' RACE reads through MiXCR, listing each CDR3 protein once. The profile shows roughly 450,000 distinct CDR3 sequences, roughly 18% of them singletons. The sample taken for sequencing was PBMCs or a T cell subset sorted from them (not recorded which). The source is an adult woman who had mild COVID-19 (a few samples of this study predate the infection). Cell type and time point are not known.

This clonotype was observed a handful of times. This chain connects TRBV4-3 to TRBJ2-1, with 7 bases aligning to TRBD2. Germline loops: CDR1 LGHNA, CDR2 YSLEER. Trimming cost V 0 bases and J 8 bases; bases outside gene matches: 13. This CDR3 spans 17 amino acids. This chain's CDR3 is CASSQDLPRGVFDEQFF. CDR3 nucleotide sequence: TGCGCCAGCAGCCAAGATCTCCCCCGGGGGGTCTTCGATGAGCAGTTCTTC.

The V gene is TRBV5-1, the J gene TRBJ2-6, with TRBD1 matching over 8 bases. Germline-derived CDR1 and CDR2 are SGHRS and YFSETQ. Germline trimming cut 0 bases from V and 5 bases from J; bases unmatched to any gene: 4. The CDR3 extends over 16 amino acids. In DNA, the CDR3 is TGCGCCAGCAGCTTGGGGACAGGGTCGAGGGCCAACGTCCTGACTTTC. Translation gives CASSLGTGSRANVLTF.

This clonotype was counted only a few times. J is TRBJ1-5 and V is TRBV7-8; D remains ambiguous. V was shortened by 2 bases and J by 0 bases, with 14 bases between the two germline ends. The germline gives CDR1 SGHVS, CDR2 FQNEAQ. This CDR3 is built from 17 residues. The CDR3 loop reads CASSLFTAPNSNQPQHF. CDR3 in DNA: TGTGCCAGCAGCTTATTCACAGCCCCGAATAGCAATCAGCCCCAGCATTTT.

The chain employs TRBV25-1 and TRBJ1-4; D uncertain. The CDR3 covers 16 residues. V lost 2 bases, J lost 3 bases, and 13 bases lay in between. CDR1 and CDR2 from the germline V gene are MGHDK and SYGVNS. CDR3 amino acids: CASSELRTAANEKLFF. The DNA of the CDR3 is TGTGCCAGCAGTGAACTTCGGACCGCGGCTAATGAAAAACTGTTTTTT.

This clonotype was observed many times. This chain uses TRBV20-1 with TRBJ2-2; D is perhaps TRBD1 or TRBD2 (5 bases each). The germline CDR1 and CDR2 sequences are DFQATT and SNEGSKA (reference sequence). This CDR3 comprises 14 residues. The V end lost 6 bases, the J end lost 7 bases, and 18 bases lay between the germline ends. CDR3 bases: TGCAGTGCACAGAGGGGCCTAGGAATCGGGGAGCTGTTTTTT. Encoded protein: CSAQRGLGIGELFF.

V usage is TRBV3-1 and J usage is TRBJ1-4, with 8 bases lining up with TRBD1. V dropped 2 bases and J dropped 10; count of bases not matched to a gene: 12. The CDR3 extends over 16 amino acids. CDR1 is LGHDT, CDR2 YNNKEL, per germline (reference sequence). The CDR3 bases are TGTGCCAGCAGCCAATGGTTCGGACAGGGTGGCGGAAAACTGTTTTTT. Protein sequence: CASSQWFGQGGGKLFF.

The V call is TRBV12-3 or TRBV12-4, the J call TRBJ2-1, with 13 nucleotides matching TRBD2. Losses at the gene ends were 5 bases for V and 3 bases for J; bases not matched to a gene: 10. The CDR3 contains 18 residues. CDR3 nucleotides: TGTGCCAGCAGTGATGGGGGACTAGCGGGGTTGCTCTACAATGAGCAGTTCTTC. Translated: CASSDGGLAGLLYNEQFF.

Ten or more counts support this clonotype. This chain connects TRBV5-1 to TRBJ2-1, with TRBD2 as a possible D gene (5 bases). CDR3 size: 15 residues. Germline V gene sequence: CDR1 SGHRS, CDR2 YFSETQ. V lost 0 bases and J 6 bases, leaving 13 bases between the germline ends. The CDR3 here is CASSLAFGVRNEQFF. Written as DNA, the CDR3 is TGCGCCAGCAGCTTGGCTTTCGGGGTACGCAATGAGCAGTTCTTC. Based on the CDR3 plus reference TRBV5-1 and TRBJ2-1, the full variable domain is KAGVTQTPRYLIKTRGQQVTLSCSPISGHRSVSWYQQTPGQGLQFLFEYFSETQRNKGNFPGRFSGRQFSNSRSEMNVSTLELGDSALYLCASSLAFGVRNEQFFGPGTRLTVL.

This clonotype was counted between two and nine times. CDR3 nucleotides: TGTGCCAGCAGCTCAGGACTTGGGGGCCTTGGTGAGCAGTTCTTC. Encoded protein: CASSSGLGGLGEQFF. This chain uses TRBV11-2 with TRBJ2-1; possible D gene TRBD1, 6 bases. The CDR3 consists of 15 residues. V dropped 4 bases and J dropped 9 bases, with 19 bases sitting between them. From germline, CDR1 is SGHAT and CDR2 FQNNGV.

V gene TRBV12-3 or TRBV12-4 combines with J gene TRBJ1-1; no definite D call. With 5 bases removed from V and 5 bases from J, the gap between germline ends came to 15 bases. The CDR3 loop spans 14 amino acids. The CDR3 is CASSPSYLGTEAFF. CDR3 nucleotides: TGTGCCAGCAGTCCGTCATATCTGGGGACTGAAGCTTTCTTT.

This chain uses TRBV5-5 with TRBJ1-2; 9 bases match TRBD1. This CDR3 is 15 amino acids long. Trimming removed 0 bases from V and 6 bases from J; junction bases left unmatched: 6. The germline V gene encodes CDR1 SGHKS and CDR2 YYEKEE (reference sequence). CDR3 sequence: CASSLGQGVKDGYTF. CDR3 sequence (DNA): TGTGCCAGCAGCTTGGGACAGGGGGTTAAGGATGGCTACACCTTC.

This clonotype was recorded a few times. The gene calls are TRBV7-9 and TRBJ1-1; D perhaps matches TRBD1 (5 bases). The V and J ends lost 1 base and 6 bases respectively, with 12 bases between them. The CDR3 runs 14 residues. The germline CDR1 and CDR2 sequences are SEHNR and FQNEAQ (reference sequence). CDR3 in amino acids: CASSLGAGSAEAFF. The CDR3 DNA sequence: TGTGCCAGCAGCTTAGGGGCAGGGTCCGCTGAAGCTTTCTTT.

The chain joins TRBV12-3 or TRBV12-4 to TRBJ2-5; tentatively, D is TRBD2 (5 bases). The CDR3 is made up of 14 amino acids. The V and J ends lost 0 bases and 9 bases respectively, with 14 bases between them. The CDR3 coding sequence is TGTGCCAGCAGTTTAGCCGTGAGGGCGGGTCCCCAGTACTTC. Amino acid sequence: CASSLAVRAGPQYF.

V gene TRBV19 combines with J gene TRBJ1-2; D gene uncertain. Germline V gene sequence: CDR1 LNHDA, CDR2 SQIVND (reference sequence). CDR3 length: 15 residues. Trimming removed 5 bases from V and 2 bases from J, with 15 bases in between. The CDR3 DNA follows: TGTGCCAGTAGTGCGACGGAACATCCGAACTATGGCTACACCTTC. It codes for CASSATEHPNYGYTF. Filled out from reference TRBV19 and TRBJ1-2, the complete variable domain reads DGGITQSPKYLFRKEGQNVTLSCEQNLNHDAMYWYRQDPGQGLRLIYYSQIVNDFQKGDIAEGYSVSREKKESFPLTVTSAQKNPTAFYLCASSATEHPNYGYTFGSGTRLTVV.

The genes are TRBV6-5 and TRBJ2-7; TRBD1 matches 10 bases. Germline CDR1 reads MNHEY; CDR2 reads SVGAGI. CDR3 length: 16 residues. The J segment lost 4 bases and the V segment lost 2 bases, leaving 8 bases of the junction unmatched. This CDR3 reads CASSYRGTGEGYEQYF. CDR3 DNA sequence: TGTGCCAGCAGTTACCGAGGGACAGGGGAAGGGTACGAGCAGTACTTC.

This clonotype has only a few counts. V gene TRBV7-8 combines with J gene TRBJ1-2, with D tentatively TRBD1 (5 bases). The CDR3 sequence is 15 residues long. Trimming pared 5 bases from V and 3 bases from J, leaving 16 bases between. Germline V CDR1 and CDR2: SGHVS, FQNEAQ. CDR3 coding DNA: TGTGCCAGCAGCGATTATTCAGGCAGGGACTATGGCTACACCTTC. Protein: CASSDYSGRDYGYTF.

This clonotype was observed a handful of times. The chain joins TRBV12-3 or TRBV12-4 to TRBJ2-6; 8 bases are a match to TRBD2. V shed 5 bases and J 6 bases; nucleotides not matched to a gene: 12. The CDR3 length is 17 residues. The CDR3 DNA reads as TGTGCCAGCAGTCCGACCCACTCCGGGGGGGAGGCCAACGTCCTGACTTTC. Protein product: CASSPTHSGGEANVLTF.

The CDR3 reads CASSVSWPGGDTQYF. The CDR3 DNA follows: TGTGCCAGCAGCGTGTCGTGGCCAGGGGGAGATACGCAGTATTTT. V gene TRBV9 combines with J gene TRBJ2-3; TRBD1 aligns across 7 bases. CDR1 and CDR2 (germline): SGDLS, YYNGEE. The CDR3 runs 15 residues. The V segment lost 2 bases and the J segment 5 bases; nucleotides outside the gene matches: 8.

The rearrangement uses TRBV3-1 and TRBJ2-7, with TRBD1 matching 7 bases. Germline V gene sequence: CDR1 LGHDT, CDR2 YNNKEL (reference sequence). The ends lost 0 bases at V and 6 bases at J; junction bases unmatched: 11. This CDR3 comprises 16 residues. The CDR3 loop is CASSQDPGGTAGEQYF. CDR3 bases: TGTGCCAGCAGCCAAGATCCTGGTGGGACAGCTGGCGAGCAGTACTTC.

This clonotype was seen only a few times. The CDR3 DNA is TGTGCCAGCAGGGCTACGGGGGGTGCTGGGGCCAACGTCCTGACTTTC. Encoded protein: CASRATGGAGANVLTF. The rearrangement joins TRBV6-5 to TRBJ2-6; 7 nucleotides match TRBD2. The CDR3 covers 16 residues. V shed 6 bases and J 2 bases; nucleotides not matched to a gene: 7. From germline, CDR1 is MNHEY and CDR2 SVGAGI.

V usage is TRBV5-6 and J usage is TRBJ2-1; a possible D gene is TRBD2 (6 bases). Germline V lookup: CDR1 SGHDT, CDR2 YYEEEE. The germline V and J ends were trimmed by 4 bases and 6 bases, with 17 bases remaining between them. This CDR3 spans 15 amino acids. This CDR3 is CASSNQGLAFNEQFF. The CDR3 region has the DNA TGTGCCAGCAGCAACCAAGGGCTAGCGTTCAATGAGCAGTTCTTC.

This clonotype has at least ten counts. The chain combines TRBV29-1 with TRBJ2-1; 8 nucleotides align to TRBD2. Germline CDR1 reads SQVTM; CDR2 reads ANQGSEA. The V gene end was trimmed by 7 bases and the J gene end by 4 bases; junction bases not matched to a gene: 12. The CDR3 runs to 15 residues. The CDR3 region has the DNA TGCAGCGCTGTGGAGGATTTAGCGGGATACAATGAGCAGTTCTTC. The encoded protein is CSAVEDLAGYNEQFF.